The 23 T cell receptor beta chains given below trace back to one sample, sequenced in a study of blood T cell repertoires in COVID-19. Method: immunoSEQ multiplex PCR; TCRdb's copy keeps in-frame clones and lacks some. The sample has under 350,000 clones, roughly 86% seen once. Sequenced: PBMCs or T cells enriched from blood (not recorded which). The receptor source for this set is a woman aged 60-75 years who had recovered from COVID-19.

The CDR3 is CASSENYRVGGYTF. CDR3 coding DNA: TGTGCCAGCAGTGAAAATTACAGGGTTGGCGGCTACACCTTC. The chain joins TRBV6-1 to TRBJ1-2; TRBD1 is a possible D gene (6 bases). The germline CDR1 and CDR2 sequences are MNHNS and SASEGT. V was pared by 2 bases and J by 8 bases, with 15 bases between. This CDR3 has 14 residues.

V and J are TRBV25-1 and TRBJ1-2, with D possibly TRBD1 on 6 matching bases. V lost 6 bases to trimming and J lost 4 bases, with 12 bases between them. The CDR3 loop spans 13 amino acids. Germline loops: CDR1 MGHDK, CDR2 SYGVNS. As DNA, the CDR3 is TGTGCCAGCAGCTGGGGGGGCTCCTATGGCTACACCTTC. It is translated as CASSWGGSYGYTF.

This chain joins TRBV3-1 (or the pseudogene TRBV3-2) and TRBJ1-3, with 9 positions matching TRBD1. V was clipped by 4 bases and J by 6 bases; unmatched bases: 4. Germline loops: CDR1 LGHDT, CDR2 YNNKEL (reference sequence). This CDR3 has 14 residues. CDR3 region: CASSLRDRVNTIYF. The CDR3 DNA sequence: TGTGCCAGCAGCCTCCGGGACAGGGTAAACACCATATATTTT.

The chain combines TRBV6-5 with TRBJ2-7; 9 bases agree with TRBD1. The CDR3 contains 13 residues. Germline V gene lookup returns CDR1 MNHEY and CDR2 SVGAGI. J gave up 7 bases and V 4 bases, and 5 bases lay outside the gene matches. CDR3 amino acids: CASSLQGAGEQYF. The CDR3 DNA reads TGTGCCAGCAGTTTACAGGGGGCGGGAGAGCAGTACTTC.

This clone has only a few counts. The chain couples TRBV27 to TRBJ2-2, with 7 bases lining up with TRBD2. CDR3 size: 15 residues. CDR1 and CDR2 from the germline V gene are MNHEY and SMNVEV (reference sequence). The V and J ends lost 2 bases and 4 bases, in that order; junction bases with no gene match: 4. The CDR3 region is CASSLIGGSTGELFF. CDR3 nucleotide sequence: TGTGCCAGCAGTTTAATCGGGGGGTCCACCGGGGAGCTGTTTTTT.

This rearrangement joins TRBV11-3 to TRBJ2-7, with unresolved D. CDR1 and CDR2 (germline): SGHNT, YENEEA. This CDR3 region has 12 residues. The V gene lost 1 base and the J gene lost 4 bases, with 5 bases spanning the gap. The CDR3 coding sequence is TGTGCCAGCAGCTTAGGCAGTTACGAGCAGTACTTC. Amino acids: CASSLGSYEQYF.

The chain carries TRBV28 and TRBJ1-5, with a weak D call TRBD1 (6 bases). V was cut by 5 bases and J by 12 bases, with 8 bases left in between. This CDR3 contains 10 residues. The germline V gene has CDR1 MDHEN and CDR2 SYDVKM. The CDR3 loop reads CASSRQVQHF. As DNA, the CDR3 is TGTGCCAGCAGTCGACAGGTCCAGCATTTT.

This sequence joins TRBV19 and TRBJ1-4; 9 bases align to TRBD1. This CDR3 is built from 14 residues. From germline, CDR1 is LNHDA and CDR2 SQIVND (reference sequence). V was pared by 11 bases and J by 7 bases, with 11 bases of the junction left unmatched. The CDR3 sequence: CAVGTGGEVEKLFF. For the CDR3, the DNA is TGTGCCGTCGGAACAGGGGGCGAGGTTGAAAAACTGTTTTTT. Supplemented by reference TRBV19 and TRBJ1-4, the full variable domain reads DGGITQSPKYLFRKEGQNVTLSCEQNLNHDAMYWYRQDPGQGLRLIYYSQIVNDFQKGDIAEGYSVSREKKESFPLTVTSAQKNPTAFYLCAVGTGGEVEKLFFGSGTQLSVL.

Comments on this clone: Its ends do not fully match the called genes, so a read error is possible. This chain uses TRBV7-7 with TRBJ2-3, with D possibly TRBD1 on 6 matching bases. This CDR3 spans 14 amino acids. The germline V gene encodes CDR1 SSHAT and CDR2 FNYEAQ (reference sequence). The CDR3 DNA sequence: TGTGCTAGCAGCCCGGGACAAAGCACAGATACGCAGTATTTT. Residues: CASSPGQSTDTQYF.

The genes are TRBV19 and TRBJ2-2; D gene uncertain. Between the trimmed V and J ends, which lost 7 bases and 0 bases, there was a span of 9 bases. This CDR3 is 14 amino acids long. CDR1 is LNHDA and CDR2 is SQIVND in the germline V gene (reference sequence). CDR3 sequence (DNA): TGTGCCAGTACCAGTATGCCGAACACCGGGGAGCTGTTTTTT. Its translation is CASTSMPNTGELFF.

The chain employs TRBV11-3 and TRBJ2-7; 7 nucleotides match TRBD1. The CDR3 extends over 11 amino acids. Per germline, CDR1 SGHNT and CDR2 YENEEA. Trimming took 8 bases from V and 3 from J; bases not matched to a gene: 1. The CDR3 here is CASGDSYEQYF. The CDR3, as DNA: TGTGCCAGCGGGGACAGCTACGAGCAGTACTTC.

The genes are TRBV5-4 and TRBJ2-1; 15 positions agree with TRBD2. CDR1 is SGHNT, CDR2 YYREEE, per germline (reference sequence). The trim removed 3 bases at V and 5 bases at J, leaving 6 bases unmatched. This CDR3 region has 17 residues. The CDR3 sequence is CASSWGGLAGGNNEQFF. The CDR3 DNA reads TGTGCCAGCAGCTGGGGTGGACTAGCGGGAGGGAACAATGAGCAGTTCTTC.

This chain joins TRBV7-9 and TRBJ2-1, with D possibly matching TRBD2 (7 bases). With 5 bases removed from V and 7 bases from J, the gap between germline ends came to 12 bases. Germline lookup yields CDR1 SEHNR and CDR2 FQNEAQ (reference sequence). CDR3 length: 13 residues. Written as DNA, the CDR3 is TGTGCCAGCAGCGGGGGGGCTGGGAATGAGCAGTTCTTC. Its translation is CASSGGAGNEQFF.

This clone has more than one count but fewer than ten. V is TRBV4-2 and J is TRBJ1-5; D gene uncertain. V lost 5 bases to trimming and J lost 4 bases, with 6 bases between them. CDR3 length: 12 amino acids. Germline V CDR1 and CDR2: LGHNA, YNFKEQ. The CDR3 here is CASSAGNQPQHF. As DNA, the CDR3 is TGTGCCAGCAGCGCGGGGAATCAGCCCCAGCATTTT.

The chain links TRBV12-3 or TRBV12-4 to TRBJ2-7; 7 bases are a match to TRBD1. This CDR3 spans 13 amino acids. The trim removed 4 bases at V and 2 bases at J, leaving 2 bases unmatched. CDR3 DNA: TGTGCCAGCAGTTCGGGACAGACCTACGAGCAGTACTTC. The encoded protein is CASSSGQTYEQYF.

The chain recombines TRBV5-1 with TRBJ1-2; 8 bases line up with TRBD1. Germline V gene sequence: CDR1 SGHRS, CDR2 YFSETQ. CDR3 size: 16 residues. Trimming at V came to 0 bases and at J to 7 bases, leaving 11 bases not matched to a gene. This chain's CDR3 is CASSLALAGQGIGYTF. In DNA form, the CDR3 reads TGCGCCAGCAGCTTGGCCCTCGCCGGACAGGGTATTGGCTACACCTTC.

J is TRBJ2-3 and V is TRBV3-1 (or the pseudogene TRBV3-2); D call uncertain. This CDR3 region has 16 residues. Trimming shortened V by 1 base and J by 6 bases, and 17 bases separated the two germline ends. Germline CDR1 LGHDT, CDR2 YNNKEL (reference sequence). The CDR3 is CASSQVLANSPDTQYF. The CDR3 region has the DNA TGTGCCAGCAGCCAAGTGCTCGCCAACTCTCCGGATACGCAGTATTTT.

V is TRBV28 and J is TRBJ1-4; possible D gene TRBD1, 5 bases. The CDR3 spans 14 residues. Germline loops: CDR1 MDHEN, CDR2 SYDVKM. Deletions cut 7 bases from V and 11 bases from J, with 20 bases between. CDR3 nucleotides: TGTGCCAGCAAGCCGTGGGGGGGGTCGGTGAAACTGTTTTTT. This gives the protein CASKPWGGSVKLFF.

The rearrangement joins TRBV3-1 (or the pseudogene TRBV3-2) to TRBJ1-1, with D possibly being TRBD1 (5 bases). CDR3 length equals 13 residues. Germline V lookup: CDR1 LGHDT, CDR2 YNNKEL (reference sequence). Deletions cut 9 bases from V and 11 bases from J, with 22 bases between. The chain's CDR3 is CASQGGFTGNAFF. The CDR3, as DNA: TGTGCCAGTCAGGGTGGGTTTACAGGTAATGCTTTCTTT.

The V and J genes are TRBV5-1 and TRBJ2-7; D may be TRBD2 (5 bases). The CDR3 is 11 amino acids. Between the trimmed V and J ends, which lost 4 bases and 3 bases, there was a span of 5 bases. The germline V gene has CDR1 SGHRS and CDR2 YFSETQ. Here the CDR3 reads CASSDYYEQYF. DNA for the CDR3: TGCGCCAGCAGCGACTACTACGAGCAGTACTTC.

The sample holds one count of this clone. This chain connects TRBV4-1 to TRBJ1-5; perhaps TRBD1 as D (6 bases). Germline CDR1 MGHRA, CDR2 YSYEKL. V was pared by 4 bases and J by 3 bases, with 16 bases between. This CDR3 is built from 16 residues. The CDR3 is CASSLQQGRVNQPQHF. The CDR3 region has the DNA TGCGCCAGCAGCCTCCAACAGGGTAGGGTCAATCAGCCCCAGCATTTT.

This sequence joins TRBV4-2 and TRBJ1-3; no reliable D call. The CDR3 length is 16 residues. The germline V gene encodes CDR1 LGHNA and CDR2 YNFKEQ. The V and J ends lost 4 bases and 0 bases respectively, with 13 bases between them. The CDR3 sequence: CASSPTLSYSGNTIYF. The CDR3 coding sequence is TGTGCCAGCAGCCCCACCCTCAGTTACTCTGGAAACACCATATATTTT.

The CDR3: CASSLVGSGNLNQPQHF. DNA for the CDR3: TGTGCCAGCAGCTTAGTTGGAAGCGGGAACCTCAATCAGCCCCAGCATTTT. The chain joins TRBV7-8 to TRBJ1-5; no clear D gene. Germline V gene sequence: CDR1 SGHVS, CDR2 FQNEAQ. The CDR3 consists of 17 residues. Trimming left V 1 base short and J 3 bases short, with 16 bases between.